The 24 T cell receptor beta chains below come from one sample, sequenced in a study of T cells in Graves' hyperthyroidism and ophthalmopathy. Amplification yielded TCR beta CDR3 regions, with RNA transcripts as the source. A first-round RT-PCR of the TCR CDR3 used the HTBI primer set. TCRdb itself ran the multiplex PCR reads through MiXCR, one entry per CDR3 protein. The profile shows a few hundred thousand distinct CDR3 sequences, approximately 44% of them singletons. Sequencing was done on a sample of peripheral blood or thyroid tissue (not recorded which). The receptor set was obtained from a woman aged 18-30 years with Graves' hyperthyroidism.

This clonotype has at least ten counts. The chain joins TRBV7-2 to TRBJ2-7; 9 nucleotides align to TRBD2. Trimming removed 3 bases from V and 7 bases from J; junction bases left unmatched: 4. The length of the CDR3 is 13 residues. Germline V CDR1 and CDR2: SGHTA, FQGNSA. CDR3 sequence reads: CASSFPGLAEQYF. The CDR3 DNA reads TGTGCCAGCAGCTTCCCCGGACTAGCGGAGCAGTACTTC.

This clonotype was seen many times. The chain joins TRBV7-9 to TRBJ2-7; perhaps TRBD1 as D (5 bases). Germline CDR1 and CDR2: SEHNR and FQNEAQ (reference sequence). CDR3 length equals 13 residues. V dropped 1 base and J dropped 5 bases, with 9 bases sitting between them. The CDR3: CASSLVDINEQYF. The CDR3 DNA follows: TGTGCCAGCAGCTTAGTGGACATTAACGAGCAGTACTTC.

The gene calls are TRBV25-1 and TRBJ1-2; D gene unclear. V lost 7 bases to trimming and J lost 8 bases, with 14 bases between them. Germline V CDR1 and CDR2: MGHDK, SYGVNS. This CDR3 is built from 12 residues. The CDR3: CASTTDGRGYTF. Written as DNA, the CDR3 is TGTGCCAGCACCACCGACGGCCGCGGCTACACCTTC.

The chain recombines TRBV29-1 with TRBJ2-5, with 8 bases aligning to TRBD1. With V trimmed by 7 bases and J by 5 bases, 9 bases remained unmatched. Germline lookup yields CDR1 SQVTM and CDR2 ANQGSEA. CDR3 length: 13 amino acids. This chain's CDR3 is CSDMTGDGETQYF. CDR3 coding DNA: TGCAGCGACATGACAGGGGATGGGGAGACCCAGTACTTC. Full variable domain (remainder filled in from reference TRBV29-1 and TRBJ2-5): SAVISQKPSRDICQRGTSLTIQCQVDSQVTMMFWYRQQPGQSLTLIATANQGSEATYESGFVIDKFPISRPNLTFSTLTVSNMSPEDSSIYLCSDMTGDGETQYFGPGTRLLVL.

This clonotype was recorded at least ten times. This chain uses TRBV4-1 with TRBJ2-7, with TRBD2 matching 13 bases. This CDR3 spans 16 amino acids. Germline trimming cut 4 bases from V and 3 bases from J; bases unmatched to any gene: 6. CDR1 is MGHRA and CDR2 is YSYEKL in the germline V gene. The CDR3 loop reads CASSRLGLAGDYEQYF. The CDR3 nucleotides are TGCGCCAGCAGCCGCCTCGGACTAGCGGGGGACTACGAGCAGTACTTC.

This clonotype was detected many times. This chain links TRBV4-2 with TRBJ1-5; D is uncertain. Germline CDR1 is LGHNA and CDR2 is YNFKEQ. Between the trimmed V and J ends, which lost 0 bases and 7 bases, there was a span of 7 bases. The CDR3 consists of 13 residues. The CDR3 nucleotides are TGTGCCAGCAGCCAAGAGGCACGGCAGCCCCAGCATTTT. It is translated as CASSQEARQPQHF.

This clonotype was recorded at least ten times. This sequence joins TRBV19 and TRBJ1-3; 7 bases are shared with TRBD1. This CDR3 is built from 16 residues. CDR1 LNHDA and CDR2 SQIVND come from the germline V gene (reference sequence). Losses at the gene ends were 6 bases for V and 2 bases for J; bases not matched to a gene: 10. The CDR3 here is CASRTFRGNAGNTIYF. The CDR3 DNA sequence: TGTGCCAGTAGGACCTTCAGGGGGAACGCTGGAAACACCATATATTTT.

The chain has TRBV10-3 and TRBJ1-2; 7 bases agree with TRBD1. Germline values: CDR1 ENHRY, CDR2 SYGVKD. The V segment lost 7 bases and the J segment 3 bases; nucleotides outside the gene matches: 2. The CDR3 loop spans 12 amino acids. DNA for the CDR3: TGTGCCATCACCGACAGGGACTATGGCTACACCTTC. Translated, it gives CAITDRDYGYTF.

In its sample, this clonotype was seen many times. Germline is not matched at one junction end, which may reflect a read error. CDR3: CASSLRYLAGRNTGELFF. In DNA, the CDR3 is TGTGCTAGCAGCTTACGATATCTAGCGGGGCGAAACACCGGGGAGCTGTTTTTT. The V and J genes are TRBV7-7 and TRBJ2-2, with 9 bases matching TRBD2. From germline, CDR1 is SSHAT and CDR2 FNYEAQ (reference sequence). The CDR3 length is 18 residues. Supplemented by reference TRBV7-7 and TRBJ2-2, the full variable domain reads GAGVSQSPRYKVTKRGQDVTLRCDPISSHATLYWYQQALGQGPEFLTYFNYEAQPDKSGLPSDRFSAERPEGSISTLTIQRTEQRDSAMYRCASSLRYLAGRNTGELFFGEGSRLTVL.

This chain uses TRBV7-9 with TRBJ2-3; D is ambiguous. Trimming stripped 1 base from V and 0 bases from J, with 5 bases between. The CDR3 has 14 amino acids. The germline V gene has CDR1 SEHNR and CDR2 FQNEAQ (reference sequence). This chain's CDR3 is CASSLGVSTDTQYF. The DNA for the CDR3 is TGTGCCAGCAGCTTAGGTGTCAGCACAGATACGCAGTATTTT. The variable domain in full, completed from reference TRBV7-9 and TRBJ2-3, reads DTGVSQNPRHKITKRGQNVTFRCDPISEHNRLYWYRQTLGQGPEFLTYFQNEAQLEKSRLLSDRFSAERPKGSFSTLEIQRTEQGDSAMYLCASSLGVSTDTQYFGPGTRLTVL.

The sample holds many counts of this clonotype. V is TRBV11-2 and J is TRBJ1-2; D remains unclear. Germline-derived CDR1 and CDR2 are SGHAT and FQNNGV. The CDR3 is made up of 14 amino acids. V was shortened by 1 base and J by 2 bases, with 8 bases between the two germline ends. The DNA for the CDR3 is TGTGCCAGCAGCTTAGTCGGCACGAACTATGGCTACACCTTC. Protein: CASSLVGTNYGYTF.

The chain recombines TRBV20-1 with TRBJ2-1; 7 bases align to TRBD1. CDR1 DFQATT and CDR2 SNEGSKA come from the germline V gene (reference sequence). V lost 6 bases and J lost 8; bases outside the gene matches: 13. The length of the CDR3 is 14 residues. CDR3 residues: CSAQDPGGLDEQFF. The DNA for the CDR3 is TGCAGTGCGCAGGACCCAGGGGGTTTGGATGAGCAGTTCTTC.

The chain links TRBV5-1 to TRBJ1-2, with 7 nucleotides matching TRBD1. This CDR3 has 13 residues. Germline CDR1 is SGHRS and CDR2 is YFSETQ. Trimming cost V 8 bases and J 6 bases; bases outside gene matches: 10. As DNA, the CDR3 is TGCGCCAGTACCCTGACAGGGCGTGATGGCTACACCTTC. As protein: CASTLTGRDGYTF.

V usage is TRBV11-2 and J usage is TRBJ2-5; a weak D match, TRBD2 (5 bases). The germline V gene encodes CDR1 SGHAT and CDR2 FQNNGV. V lost 6 bases and J lost 11, with 19 bases in between. The CDR3 runs to 13 residues. The CDR3 bases are TGTGCCAGCAGTCGAGGACTTGCAGATACGCAGTACTTC. This encodes CASSRGLADTQYF.

This clonotype was detected many times. The chain links TRBV20-1 to TRBJ1-5, with no clear D. CDR1 and CDR2 (germline): DFQATT, SNEGSKA (reference sequence). Trimming left V 2 bases short and J 4 bases short, with 15 bases between. The CDR3 has 15 amino acids. The CDR3 sequence is CSARPLGAGNQPQHF. The CDR3 DNA follows: TGCAGTGCTAGACCCTTGGGCGCGGGAAATCAGCCCCAGCATTTT.

The CDR3 DNA is TGTGCCACCAGTGATTGGCAGCGGGAGGGACAAGATACGCAGTATTTT. This sequence encodes CATSDWQREGQDTQYF. V is TRBV24-1 and J is TRBJ2-3, with 10 bases lining up with TRBD2. The ends lost 2 bases at V and 5 bases at J; junction bases unmatched: 6. CDR1 KGHDR and CDR2 SFDVKD come from the germline V gene. The length of the CDR3 is 16 residues.

V usage is TRBV5-1 and J usage is TRBJ1-1; TRBD1 aligns across 9 bases. Germline values: CDR1 SGHRS, CDR2 YFSETQ. The CDR3 has 17 amino acids. V lost 8 bases to trimming and J lost 2 bases; unmatched junction nucleotides: 16. The CDR3 DNA sequence: TGCGCCAGTACCGGGACAGGGAGAGGCGAGCTCAACACTGAAGCTTTCTTT. It is translated as CASTGTGRGELNTEAFF.

J is TRBJ2-7 and V is TRBV6-4, with D perhaps TRBD2 (5 bases). The CDR3 consists of 15 residues. V lost 4 bases, J lost 2 bases, and 15 bases lay in between. Germline V CDR1 and CDR2: MRHNA, SNTAGT. CDR3 protein: CASSAPRTRPYEQYF. The CDR3 DNA is TGTGCCAGCAGTGCCCCGAGAACTAGACCCTACGAGCAGTACTTC.

The chain uses TRBV10-3 and TRBJ2-1; a weak D match, TRBD2 (6 bases). The CDR3 spans 13 residues. Germline CDR1 is ENHRY and CDR2 is SYGVKD. V was trimmed by 6 bases and J by 7 bases, leaving 13 bases between them. The CDR3 DNA reads as TGTGCCATCAGAACCGGGACTCTTAATGAGCAGTTCTTC. This sequence encodes CAIRTGTLNEQFF.

The chain is built from TRBV7-2 and TRBJ2-1; 7 nucleotides agree with TRBD1. After removal of 4 bases from V and 7 bases from J, the junction contained 7 bases not matched to a gene. The CDR3 has 14 amino acids. CDR1 is SGHTA, CDR2 FQGNSA, per germline. The chain's CDR3 is CASSSPRQGNEQFF. The CDR3 coding sequence is TGTGCCAGCAGCTCCCCGCGACAGGGAAATGAGCAGTTCTTC.

Of note for this clonotype: Just one base apart from a much larger clone, this may be a read error. The chain joins TRBV9 to TRBJ1-1; D gene unclear. The CDR3 consists of 12 residues. Germline-derived CDR1 and CDR2 are SGDLS and YYNGEE. CDR3 sequence reads: CASSPAPHETFF. The DNA of the CDR3 is TGTGCCAGCAGCCCTGCTCCCCATGAAACTTTCTTT.

Ten or more counts support this clonotype. The chain employs TRBV29-1 and TRBJ2-2; TRBD1 aligns across 9 bases. CDR1 is SQVTM, CDR2 ANQGSEA, per germline. V dropped 6 bases and J dropped 7; count of bases not matched to a gene: 9. This CDR3 contains 14 residues. For the CDR3, the DNA is TGCAGCGTACCAAAGACAGGGGGTATCGGGGAGCTGTTTTTT. Translation: CSVPKTGGIGELFF.

Here the CDR3 DNA reads TGTGCCAGCAGCTTTATGACAGGGGCCAACGTCCTGACTTTC. This codes for CASSFMTGANVLTF. The rearrangement uses TRBV11-2 and TRBJ2-6; D remains ambiguous. Trimming cost V 3 bases and J 4 bases, with 7 bases left between them. Germline V gene sequence: CDR1 SGHAT, CDR2 FQNNGV. The CDR3 is 14 residues long.

The rearrangement uses TRBV24-1 and TRBJ2-3, with a weak D call TRBD2 (6 bases). Germline V gives CDR1 KGHDR, CDR2 SFDVKD. The CDR3 contains 13 residues. V lost 5 bases and J 4 bases, leaving 9 bases between the germline ends. The DNA of the CDR3 is TGTGCCACCAGTGCCGGGAGATCAGATACGCAGTATTTT. Protein: CATSAGRSDTQYF.